This T cell receptor (beta chain) was identified in a study of vaccination and CD4 T cells after COVID-19 (dated by TCRdb to the early 2020s). Background on the whole study: Every convalescent patient had a positive nasal swab PCR test for SARS-CoV-2, with mild disease in 9 or 10 patients and severe disease in one. The convalescent cohort included six males and four females, with two Hispanic individuals, seven Caucasians, two Asians and one multiracial person. Post-COVID blood samples were collected from convalescent patients a median of approximately 100 days after diagnosis, with a range of about 35 to 180 days. In 10 COVID-19 convalescent patients and a handful of infection-naive healthy vaccine recipients, researchers compared the spike-specific CD4+ TCR repertoire from before mRNA vaccination with the repertoire from after. Each participant got two doses of either the Pfizer-BioNTech BNT162b2 vaccine (n=8) or the Moderna mRNA-1273 vaccine (n=2). For stimulating the cultures, overlapping spike peptide pools were used, derived from SARS-CoV-2 as well as from the common cold coronaviruses HCoV-NL63, HCoV-OC43 and HCoV-229E. Control cultures used a CEFX viral epitope pool as positive control, an HIV-1 Nef peptide pool as negative control, or no peptide. Post-vaccine blood samples were collected a median of approximately eleven weeks after the second vaccine dose, ranging from about 13 to 241 days.

Worth noting for this clonotype: Its antigen target is currently unknown. No base-level quality is on record; no much larger clone is a single base apart.

Library creation used PCR. DNA from cultured CD4+ T cells underwent TCR sequencing with the Oncomine TCR Beta short-read assay at the Johns Hopkins FTIC core. The QIAamp micro DNA kit was used to extract genomic DNA from the cultured CD4+ T cells. Oncomine TCR Beta libraries from cultured CD4+ T cells were pooled using unique dual indexes and sequenced on an Illumina iSeq 100. As for the original processing: Non-productive sequences were filtered out, and CDR3s that did not start with C, did not end with F or W, or were shorter than 7 amino acids were discarded. The MANAFEST web application was used to identify antigen-specific clonotypes by comparing peptide-stimulated wells against reference wells and other culture wells. An FDR below 0.05, an odds ratio above 5, and a productive frequency above 0.1% in at least two of three replicate wells were required for clones to be considered positive. A clonotype was classed as cross-reactive if the clonotype showed significant expansion both in SARS-CoV-2 spike wells and in at least one common cold coronavirus spike condition. Similarity between CDR3 sequences was evaluated in R version 3.6.1 using Levenshtein distances (stringdist) and unrooted phylogenetic trees (ape). The public reads were reanalyzed by TCRdb: fastp trimming at Q25, MiXCR alignment, in-frame beta chains only. Each entry merges the rows of one CDR3 protein and shows their most common DNA and genes. The V and J calls were not made by the authors but by TCRdb's processing. This sample comprises roughly 8,000 distinct CDR3 sequences, approximately 51% of them detected only once. Roughly 37% of the sample comes from the top ten.

The treatment or condition label of this sample denotes: roughly nine-day PBMC culture with coronavirus spike peptide pools or control peptides (ViraFEST assay). The study used the ViraFEST assay, which expanded antigen-specific T cells with peptide pools and then identified expanded clonotypes by TCR sequencing. The convalescent patients' positive SARS-CoV-2 PCR tests were from March to December 2020, which was before the Alpha, Beta and Delta variants emerged in the United States. Each well held 2 million to 2.5 million PBMCs cultured with 10 ug/ml peptide pools in IMDM containing approximately 4.8% human AB serum and 9.5 to 10 IU/ml IL-2. On days 3 and 7, half of the culture medium was replaced with fresh IL-2-containing medium. After approximately 10 days of culture, CD4+ T cells were isolated by negative selection using the EasySep CD4+ T cell isolation kit. PBMCs were separated from whole blood using Ficoll-Paque Plus gradient centrifugation and then either used fresh or cryopreserved at -140C. Each culture condition was generally run in triplicate wells.

On the study overall, not on this receptor specifically: Nearly all vaccine-specific clones in convalescent patients (304 of 307) were mono-reactive for SARS-CoV-2 spike rather than cross-reactive with common cold coronaviruses. The median number of SARS-CoV-2-reactive clonotypes rose from around 20 after infection to 35 to 45 after vaccination, but the change was not significant. In convalescent patients, a median roughly 87% of post-vaccine SARS-CoV-2-reactive clones were detected only after vaccination, and vaccine-specific priming was suggested by this finding. The number of convalescent patients in the study was relatively small, and the study did not examine early timepoints following natural infection.

V lost 1 base and J lost 6 bases, and the count of bases not matched to a germline gene is 13. The CDR3 covers 17 residues, taking in both the cysteine and the phenylalanine. The read is trimmed to its CDR3 DNA, 51 bases read in frame from base 1. Based on the germline V gene (reference sequence), the CDR1 and CDR2 sequences are DFQATT and SNEGSKA. Material for sequencing was CD4+ T cells from blood, cultured in vitro. The chain is assembled from TRBV20-1 and TRBJ1-5; 9 junctional bases match TRBD1. The TCR was taken from a human donor who had recovered from COVID-19. The DNA sequence is TGCAGTGCTAGAGTGGACGGATTGCGGGACAGGGCTCAGCCCCAGCATTTT. This gives the protein CSARVDGLRDRAQPQHF.